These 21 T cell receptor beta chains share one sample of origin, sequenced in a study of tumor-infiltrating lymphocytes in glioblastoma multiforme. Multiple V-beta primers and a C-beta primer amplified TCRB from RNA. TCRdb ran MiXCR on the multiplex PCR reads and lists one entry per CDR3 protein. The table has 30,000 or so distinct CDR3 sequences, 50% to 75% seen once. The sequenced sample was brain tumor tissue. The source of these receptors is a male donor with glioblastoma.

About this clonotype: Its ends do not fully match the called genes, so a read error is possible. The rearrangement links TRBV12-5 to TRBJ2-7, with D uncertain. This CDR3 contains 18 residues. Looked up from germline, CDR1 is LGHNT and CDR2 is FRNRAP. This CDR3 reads CASGLVPVLGPERAEQYF. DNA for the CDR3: TGTGCTAGTGGGTTGGTACCGGTCCTGGGCCCCGAAAGGGCCGAGCAGTACTTC.

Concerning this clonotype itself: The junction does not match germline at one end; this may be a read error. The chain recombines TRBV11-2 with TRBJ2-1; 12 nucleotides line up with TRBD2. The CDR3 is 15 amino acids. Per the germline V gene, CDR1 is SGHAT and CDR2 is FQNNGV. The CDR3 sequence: CASSSTSGSLGEQLF. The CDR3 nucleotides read TGTGCCAGCAGCTCGACTAGCGGGAGTTTGGGTGAGCAGCTCTTC.

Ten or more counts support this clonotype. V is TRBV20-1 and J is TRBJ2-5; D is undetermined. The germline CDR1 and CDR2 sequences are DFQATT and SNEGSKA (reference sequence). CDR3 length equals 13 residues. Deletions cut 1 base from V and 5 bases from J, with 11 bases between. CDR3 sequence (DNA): TGCAGTGCTAGAGGGGCTCCGGGCGAGACCCAGTACTTC. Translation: CSARGAPGETQYF.

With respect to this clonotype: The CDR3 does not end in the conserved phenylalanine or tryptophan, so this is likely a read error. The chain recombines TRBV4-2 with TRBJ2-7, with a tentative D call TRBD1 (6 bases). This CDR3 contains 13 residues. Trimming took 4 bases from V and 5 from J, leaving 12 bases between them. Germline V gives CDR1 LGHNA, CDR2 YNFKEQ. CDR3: CASSRDRFNEQYL. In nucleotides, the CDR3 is TGTGCCAGCAGCCGAGACAGGTTTAACGAGCAGTACTTA.

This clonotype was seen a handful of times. The CDR3 here is CASSFSSPALYEQYF. Here the CDR3 DNA reads TGTGCCAGCAGTTTCTCTAGCCCTGCACTATACGAGCAGTACTTC. The rearrangement uses TRBV11-2 and TRBJ2-7; TRBD2 might be the D (5 bases). With 6 bases removed from V and 4 bases from J, the gap between germline ends came to 19 bases. The CDR3 runs 15 residues. The germline CDR1 and CDR2 sequences are SGHAT and FQNNGV.

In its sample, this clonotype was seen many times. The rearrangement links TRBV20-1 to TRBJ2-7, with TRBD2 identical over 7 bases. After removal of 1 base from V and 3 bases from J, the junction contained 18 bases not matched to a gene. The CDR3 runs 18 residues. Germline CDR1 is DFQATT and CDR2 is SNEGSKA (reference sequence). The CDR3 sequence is CSARALTGVASGLYEQYF. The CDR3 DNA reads TGCAGTGCTAGAGCCCTCACCGGGGTGGCTAGCGGACTCTACGAGCAGTACTTC.

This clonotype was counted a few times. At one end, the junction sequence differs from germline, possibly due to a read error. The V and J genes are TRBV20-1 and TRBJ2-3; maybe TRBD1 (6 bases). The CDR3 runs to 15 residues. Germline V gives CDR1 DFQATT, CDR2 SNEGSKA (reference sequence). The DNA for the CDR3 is TGCAGTGTTAGACAGGACTCTACGCCCACAGATACGCAGTATTTT. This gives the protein CSVRQDSTPTDTQYF.

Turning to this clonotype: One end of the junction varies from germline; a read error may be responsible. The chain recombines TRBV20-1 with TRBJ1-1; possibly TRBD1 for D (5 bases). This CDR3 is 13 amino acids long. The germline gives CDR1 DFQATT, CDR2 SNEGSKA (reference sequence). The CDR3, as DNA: TGCAGTGCTAGGGAGGGGATTTGGACTGAAGCTGTCTTT. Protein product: CSAREGIWTEAVF.

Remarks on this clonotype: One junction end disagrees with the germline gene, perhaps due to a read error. The CDR3 region has the DNA TGTGCCAGCAGCTTAGATAGGGGGAACGAGCATTACTTC. Amino acids: CASSLDRGNEHYF. The rearrangement joins TRBV11-2 to TRBJ2-7; D is perhaps TRBD1 (6 bases). The CDR3 loop spans 13 amino acids. Germline values: CDR1 SGHAT, CDR2 FQNNGV.

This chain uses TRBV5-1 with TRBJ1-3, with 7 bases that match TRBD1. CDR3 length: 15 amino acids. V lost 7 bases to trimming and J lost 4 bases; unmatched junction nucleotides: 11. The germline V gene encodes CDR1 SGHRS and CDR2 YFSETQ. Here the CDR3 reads CASGTRGTEGNTIYF. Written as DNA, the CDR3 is TGCGCCAGCGGCACAAGAGGGACAGAAGGAAACACCATATATTTT.

CDR3 region: CASSYGETTNTGELFF. In DNA form, the CDR3 reads TGTGCCAGCAGTTACGGGGAGACAACGAACACCGGGGAGCTGTTTTTT. The chain couples TRBV6-2 or TRBV6-3 to TRBJ2-2, with a possible D match to TRBD2 (5 bases). Germline loops: CDR1 MNHEY, CDR2 SVGEGT. Trimming took off 2 bases at V and 0 bases at J, with 10 bases between the two ends. CDR3 length: 16 residues.

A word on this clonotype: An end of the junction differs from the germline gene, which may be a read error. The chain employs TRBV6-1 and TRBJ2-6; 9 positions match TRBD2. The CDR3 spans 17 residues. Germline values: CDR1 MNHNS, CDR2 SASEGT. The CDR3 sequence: CASSRTSVMPGASVLTF. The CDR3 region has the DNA TGTGCCAGCAGCAGGACTAGCGTGATGCCCGGGGCCAGCGTCCTGACTTTC.

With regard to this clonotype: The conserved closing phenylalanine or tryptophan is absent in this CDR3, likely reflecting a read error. CDR3 coding DNA: TGCGCCAGTAGCCGGGGGCTCGCAGTCGAGCAGTACTGC. Its translation is CASSRGLAVEQYC. This rearrangement joins TRBV4-1 to TRBJ2-7; D may be TRBD1 or TRBD2 (6 bases each). Looked up from germline, CDR1 is MGHRA and CDR2 is YSYEKL. CDR3 size: 13 residues.

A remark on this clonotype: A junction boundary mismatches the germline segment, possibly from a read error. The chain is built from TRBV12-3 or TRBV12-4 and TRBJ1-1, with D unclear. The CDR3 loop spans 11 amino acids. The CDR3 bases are TGTGCCGGCAGTTTTCAGAGAAAGGCTTTCTTT. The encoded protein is CAGSFQRKAFF.

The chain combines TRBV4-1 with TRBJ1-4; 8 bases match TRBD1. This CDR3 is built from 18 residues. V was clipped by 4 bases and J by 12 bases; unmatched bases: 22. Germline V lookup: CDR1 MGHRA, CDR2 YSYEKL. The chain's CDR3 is CASSPRTGRFSTNVQLFF. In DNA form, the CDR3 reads TGCGCCAGCAGCCCCAGGACAGGGAGGTTTTCAACCAATGTACAACTGTTTTTT.

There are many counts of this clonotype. CDR3 bases: TGCAGTGCTCAGACTAGCGGGGACCGCACAGATACGCAGTATTTT. Its protein is CSAQTSGDRTDTQYF. The J gene is TRBJ2-3, the V gene TRBV20-1; 11 bases match TRBD2. The ends lost 5 bases at V and 1 base at J; junction bases unmatched: 5. The length of the CDR3 is 15 residues. CDR1 and CDR2 from the germline V gene are DFQATT and SNEGSKA (reference sequence).

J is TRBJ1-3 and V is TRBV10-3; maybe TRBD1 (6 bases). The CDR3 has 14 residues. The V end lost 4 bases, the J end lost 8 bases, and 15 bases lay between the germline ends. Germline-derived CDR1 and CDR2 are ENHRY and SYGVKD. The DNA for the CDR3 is TGTGCCATCAGTGTGTCCGCACAGGGAGACACCATATATTTT. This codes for CAISVSAQGDTIYF.

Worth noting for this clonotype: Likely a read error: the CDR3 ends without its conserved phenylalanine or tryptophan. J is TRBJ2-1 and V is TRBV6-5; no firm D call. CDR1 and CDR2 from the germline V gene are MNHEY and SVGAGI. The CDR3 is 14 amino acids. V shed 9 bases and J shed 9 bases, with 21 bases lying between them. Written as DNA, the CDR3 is TGTGCCAGGAATTACGGGCCGGGCTTCGGTGAGCAGTTCTAC. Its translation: CARNYGPGFGEQFY.

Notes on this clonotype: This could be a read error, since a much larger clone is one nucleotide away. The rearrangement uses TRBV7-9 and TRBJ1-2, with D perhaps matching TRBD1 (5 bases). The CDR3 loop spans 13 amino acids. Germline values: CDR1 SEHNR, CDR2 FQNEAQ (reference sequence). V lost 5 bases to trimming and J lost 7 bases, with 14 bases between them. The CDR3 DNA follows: TGTGCCAGCAGCCGGACATGGGATCGTGGCTACACCTTC. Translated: CASSRTWDRGYTF.

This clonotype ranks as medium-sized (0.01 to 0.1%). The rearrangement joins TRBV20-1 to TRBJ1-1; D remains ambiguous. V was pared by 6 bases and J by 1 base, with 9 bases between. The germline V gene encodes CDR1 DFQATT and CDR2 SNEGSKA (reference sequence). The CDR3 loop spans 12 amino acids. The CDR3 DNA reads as TGCAGTGCCGAGGGCGGGAACACTGAAGCTTTCTTT. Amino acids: CSAEGGNTEAFF.

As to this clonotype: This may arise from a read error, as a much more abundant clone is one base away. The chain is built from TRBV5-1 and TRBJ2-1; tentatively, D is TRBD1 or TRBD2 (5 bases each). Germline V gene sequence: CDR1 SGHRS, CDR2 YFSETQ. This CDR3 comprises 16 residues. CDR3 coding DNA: TGCGCCAGCAGCGACCCCGGGACGCAATATTACAATGAGCAGCTCTTC. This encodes CASSDPGTQYYNEQLF.